The entry below gives a single T cell receptor beta chain sequence along with its context. Its cognate antigen is unknown. These data originate in a study of STAT5B mutations in CD4+ large granular lymphocyte leukemia. Study-level findings and limits: TRBV06-family usage was enriched in top patient clones (8/27) versus controls (2/35).

The CDR3 has 15 residues. Losses at the gene ends were 4 bases for V and 7 bases for J; bases not matched to a gene: 9. Per the germline V gene, CDR1 is SGHTA and CDR2 is FQGNSA. Some clones are missing from TCRdb's copy, which holds only in-frame ones; the method was immunoSEQ multiplex PCR. This table holds about 32,000 clones, nearly 80% found once. This receptor was taken from a human donor in good health. Specimen: CD4+ T cells from blood buffy coats. The rearrangement links TRBV7-2 to TRBJ2-7, with 11 bases fitting TRBD2. The CDR3 DNA is TGTGCCAGCAGCTCAGCGGCTAGCGGGGGGTGGGAGCAGTACTTC. It translates to CASSSAASGGWEQYF.